This TCR beta chain was identified in a study of early T cells in non-severe SARS-CoV-2 infection. Study-wide context: Chains were unpaired, as sequencing was done on bulk RNA from unsorted whole blood. Findings of the study overall: Using VDJdb, the matching emphasized anti-spike CD8 responses while missing private and CD4 specificities.

With 1 base removed from V and 4 bases from J, the gap between germline ends came to 13 bases. CDR3 length: 15 amino acids. Looked up from germline, CDR1 is LGHDT and CDR2 is YNNKEL (reference sequence). Of note for this clonotype: What it recognizes is unknown.

Individual cDNA molecules were tagged with unique molecular identifiers, the study reported. TCRdb passed the 5' RACE reads through MiXCR, listing each CDR3 protein once. The data contain around 78,000 distinct CDR3 sequences, over 13% of them singletons. The chain combines TRBV3-1 with TRBJ2-5, with D perhaps matching TRBD2 (5 bases). The clonotype originates from an adult who was a healthcare worker with PCR-confirmed SARS-CoV-2 infection or an uninfected control (not recorded which). The sample was whole blood. The CDR3 region has the DNA TGTGCCAGCAGCCAAGGGACCCCAGAGGGAGAGACCCAGTACTTC. It translates to CASSQGTPEGETQYF.